Listed here are 5 T cell receptor beta chains from one sample, sequenced in a study of cytomegalovirus exposure and HLA in healthy donors (dated by TCRdb to the late 2010s). To prepare the library, the immunoSEQ multiplex PCR assay was applied. This immuneACCESS table, as held by TCRdb, lists in-frame sequences with V and J called but not all clones. Of the missing ones, under half trace to an unresolved V gene in checked studies; the others have no known cause. The sample table lists about 65,000 clones, about 90% of them with a count of one. The ten biggest clones cover about 1.2% of the sample. The sequencing input was PBMCs. The receptors originated from a woman aged 18-30 years in good health and CMV-seronegative.

The chain has TRBV6-5 and TRBJ2-7; D is undetermined. V lost 6 bases, J lost 2 bases, and 14 bases lay in between. This CDR3 contains 14 residues. Germline CDR1 and CDR2: MNHEY and SVGAGI. In DNA, the CDR3 is TGTGCCAGCAGCTACGATGCGGTTACCTACGAGCAGTACTTC. Protein sequence: CASSYDAVTYEQYF.

The chain recombines TRBV28 with TRBJ1-1; 8 nucleotides line up with TRBD1. Germline CDR1 and CDR2: MDHEN and SYDVKM. The V segment lost 5 bases and the J segment 2 bases; nucleotides outside the gene matches: 13. CDR3 size: 17 residues. The CDR3 DNA reads TGTGCCAGCAGTCAGGGGGCGGGCCGCTACTTCAACACTGAAGCTTTCTTT. Translation gives CASSQGAGRYFNTEAFF. The whole variable domain, filled in from reference TRBV28 and TRBJ1-1, reads DVKVTQSSRYLVKRTGEKVFLECVQDMDHENMFWYRQDPGLGLRLIYFSYDVKMKEKGDIPEGYSVSREKKERFSLILESASTNQTSMYLCASSQGAGRYFNTEAFFGQGTRLTVV.

This clone was observed a few times. The chain recombines TRBV9 with TRBJ2-7, with D perhaps TRBD2 (5 bases). The CDR3 covers 13 residues. Trimming took off 3 bases at V and 3 bases at J, with 10 bases between the two ends. Germline CDR1 reads SGDLS; CDR2 reads YYNGEE. CDR3 sequence: CASSAGILYEQYF. CDR3 nucleotide sequence: TGTGCCAGCAGCGCCGGGATTCTCTACGAGCAGTACTTC.

The V call is TRBV4-1, the J call TRBJ1-1; 8 positions agree with TRBD1. After removal of 4 bases from V and 3 bases from J, the junction contained 7 bases not matched to a gene. The CDR3 sequence is 15 residues long. From germline, CDR1 is MGHRA and CDR2 YSYEKL. The CDR3 sequence is CASSPLQGGDTEAFF. The CDR3 DNA reads as TGCGCCAGCAGCCCTTTACAGGGGGGGGACACTGAAGCTTTCTTT.

The gene calls are TRBV4-1 and TRBJ2-1; 8 nucleotides match TRBD2. The CDR3 runs to 17 residues. Trimming took 4 bases from V and 7 from J; bases not matched to a gene: 15. Germline V gene data show CDR1 as MGHRA and CDR2 as YSYEKL. The CDR3 sequence is CASSPLWGGLGINEQFF. The DNA of the CDR3 is TGCGCCAGCAGCCCCCTCTGGGGGGGACTAGGTATAAATGAGCAGTTCTTC.